This T cell receptor (beta chain) was identified in a study of blood T cell repertoires in COVID-19. Trimming pared 0 bases from V and 5 bases from J, leaving 21 bases between. The CDR3 contains 17 residues. Germline V gene data show CDR1 as SGHRS and CDR2 as YFSETQ. Produced via immunoSEQ multiplex PCR; TCRdb's table is partial and in-frame only. The sample lists over 150,000 clones, under 90% seen once, with about 6.4% in the top ten. This rearrangement joins TRBV5-1 to TRBJ2-7; D is possibly TRBD2 (6 bases). Material: peripheral blood. The receptor was derived from a human donor in a cohort sampled during active COVID-19. CDR3 loop: CASSLAWGRERLNEQYF. Here the CDR3 DNA reads TGCGCCAGCAGCTTGGCGTGGGGACGGGAGAGGCTCAACGAGCAGTACTTC.